Following are 14 T cell receptor beta chains from one sample sequenced in a study of naive and memory T cell subsets. The beta constant-region primer was an equimolar mix of two oligonucleotides covering TRBC1 and TRBC2. Ligated cDNA was amplified by four rounds of PCR with nested alpha and beta constant-region primers and SP2. Via MiXCR, TCRdb re-called the UMI-ligation and nested PCR reads, giving one row per CDR3 protein. The sample has 120,000 to 150,000 distinct CDR3 sequences; approximately 18% are singletons. Study-wide results and caveats: Especially in CD8 cells, naive repertoires contained a few larger clonotypes, possibly CD45RA-re-expressing memory cells.

Their recognized antigens are unknown. Sequences were obtained from naive CD8+ T cells from blood. These receptors originate from a human donor in good health.

V and J are TRBV5-6 and TRBJ2-7, with 7 bases fitting TRBD1. J lost 5 bases, V lost 3 bases, and 5 bases had no gene match. This CDR3 comprises 13 residues. CDR1 and CDR2 (germline): SGHDT, YYEEEE. The CDR3 nucleotides read TGTGCCAGCAGCTCACGGGACAGCCACGAGCAGTACTTC. The encoded protein is CASSSRDSHEQYF.

The J gene is TRBJ1-5, the V gene TRBV28, with D hard to call. Looked up from germline, CDR1 is MDHEN and CDR2 is SYDVKM. Trimming pared 3 bases from V and 0 bases from J, leaving 3 bases between. This CDR3 is built from 13 residues. The CDR3 is CASSLYSNQPQHF. In nucleotides, the CDR3 is TGTGCCAGCAGTTTGTATAGCAATCAGCCCCAGCATTTT.

The V and J genes are TRBV15 and TRBJ2-7; 9 bases match TRBD1. The CDR3 length is 14 residues. The trim removed 1 base at V and 7 bases at J, leaving 5 bases unmatched. CDR1 and CDR2 (germline): LNHNV, YYDKDF (reference sequence). In DNA, the CDR3 is TGTGCCACCAGCAGAGTTGTTGGACAGGGGGAGCAGTACTTC. Encoded protein: CATSRVVGQGEQYF.

The chain has TRBV29-1 and TRBJ2-3, with D uncertain. Germline V gives CDR1 SQVTM, CDR2 ANQGSEA. Trimming cost V 1 base and J 7 bases, with 15 bases left between them. This CDR3 contains 14 residues. Here the CDR3 DNA reads TGCAGCGTTGAAGCTCTGGGCAGCTTCAATACGCAGTATTTT. Residues: CSVEALGSFNTQYF.

Only a few counts were recorded for this clonotype. CDR3 region: CASSLWGPDSQTNYEQYF. For the CDR3, the DNA is TGCGCCAGCAGCTTGTGGGGGCCGGACAGTCAGACAAACTACGAGCAGTACTTC. The rearrangement links TRBV5-1 to TRBJ2-7, with a weak D call TRBD1 (6 bases). Trimming shortened V by 1 base and J by 3 bases, and 23 bases separated the two germline ends. In germline, CDR1 is SGHRS, CDR2 YFSETQ. The CDR3 contains 18 residues. The variable domain in full, completed from reference TRBV5-1 and TRBJ2-7, reads KAGVTQTPRYLIKTRGQQVTLSCSPISGHRSVSWYQQTPGQGLQFLFEYFSETQRNKGNFPGRFSGRQFSNSRSEMNVSTLELGDSALYLCASSLWGPDSQTNYEQYFGPGTRLTVT.

The chain is built from TRBV4-1 and TRBJ2-3, with TRBD2 identical over 10 bases. J lost 2 bases, V lost 6 bases, and 5 bases had no gene match. From germline, CDR1 is MGHRA and CDR2 YSYEKL. The CDR3 consists of 15 residues. The CDR3 spells CASSGLAEYTDTQYF. The CDR3 DNA reads TGCGCCAGCAGTGGACTAGCGGAATACACAGATACGCAGTATTTT.

This clonotype has a handful of counts. V gene TRBV4-1 combines with J gene TRBJ2-7; 8 positions match TRBD1. The CDR3 runs 17 residues. The ends lost 0 bases at V and 2 bases at J; junction bases unmatched: 9. The germline gives CDR1 MGHRA, CDR2 YSYEKL. The CDR3 DNA reads TGCGCCAGCAGCCAAGAATGGTTCCAGGGGGCCACCTACGAGCAGTACTTC. It specifies CASSQEWFQGATYEQYF.

This clonotype was counted only a few times. J is TRBJ2-7 and V is TRBV27; possibly TRBD1 for D (6 bases). Germline assignment: CDR1 MNHEY and CDR2 SMNVEV (reference sequence). The CDR3 sequence is 15 residues long. V dropped 5 bases and J dropped 5 bases, with 19 bases sitting between them. The DNA of the CDR3 is TGTGCCAGCAGTGACCGCCCGAATGGGGGCGACGAGCAGTACTTC. Its translation is CASSDRPNGGDEQYF.

J is TRBJ1-4 and V is TRBV5-6, with D unclear. The V and J ends lost 1 base and 3 bases respectively, with 7 bases between them. The CDR3 is made up of 14 amino acids. Germline lookup yields CDR1 SGHDT and CDR2 YYEEEE. Here the CDR3 reads CASSLPVSNEKLFF. CDR3 in DNA: TGTGCCAGCAGCTTGCCGGTTTCTAATGAAAAACTGTTTTTT.

This clonotype was recorded a few times. The CDR3 sequence is CSARQGSISEQFF. The CDR3 region has the DNA TGCAGTGCCCGACAGGGTTCAATCAGTGAGCAGTTCTTC. The rearrangement joins TRBV20-1 to TRBJ2-1; 7 nucleotides agree with TRBD1. The CDR3 loop spans 13 amino acids. CDR1 DFQATT and CDR2 SNEGSKA come from the germline V gene (reference sequence). V lost 6 bases to trimming and J lost 9 bases; unmatched junction nucleotides: 11.

This clonotype showed up just a few times. This rearrangement joins TRBV7-9 to TRBJ2-1; 8 bases line up with TRBD1. This CDR3 contains 15 residues. V lost 0 bases and J lost 7; bases outside the gene matches: 5. Germline V lookup: CDR1 SEHNR, CDR2 FQNEAQ (reference sequence). The CDR3 DNA reads as TGTGCCAGCAGCTTAGCTCAGGGGGCTAGGAATGAGCAGTTCTTC. It codes for CASSLAQGARNEQFF.

This chain connects TRBV28 to TRBJ2-2; D gene unclear. V lost 6 bases to trimming and J lost 6 bases, with 23 bases between them. CDR3 length equals 17 residues. The germline V gene has CDR1 MDHEN and CDR2 SYDVKM. The CDR3 nucleotides read TGTGCCAGCAGCCCAACTCCCGCTTGGACGGGCTCCGGGGAGCTGTTTTTT. Translation: CASSPTPAWTGSGELFF.

There are a few counts of this clonotype. The V gene is TRBV6-5, the J gene TRBJ2-1; D not certain. Germline V gives CDR1 MNHEY, CDR2 SVGAGI. CDR3 length: 13 residues. Trimming shortened V by 6 bases and J by 7 bases, and 13 bases separated the two germline ends. This CDR3 is CASSSNLSNEQFF. As DNA, the CDR3 is TGTGCCAGCAGCTCAAACCTGTCGAATGAGCAGTTCTTC.

The sample holds a few counts of this clonotype. The rearrangement uses TRBV28 and TRBJ2-7; 9 nucleotides match TRBD2. Germline V lookup: CDR1 MDHEN, CDR2 SYDVKM. The CDR3 runs to 14 residues. J gave up 0 bases and V 6 bases, and 3 bases lay outside the gene matches. The chain's CDR3 is CASRAGGSSYEQYF. In DNA form, the CDR3 reads TGTGCCAGCAGGGCGGGAGGGAGCTCCTACGAGCAGTACTTC.